This T cell receptor beta chain was captured by sequencing in a study of T cell clusters in autoimmune cytopenias (dated by TCRdb to the late 2010s). As for the study more broadly: The median TRB sequencing depth was around 55,000 reads per sample, and the median number of distinct TRB clonotypes was 2,350 per sample. In autoimmune cytopenia patients, peripheral blood TRB and IGH repertoires were sequenced during active disease and over treatment follow-up, together with healthy, CLL and autoimmune hepatitis controls. The goal of the study was to find out whether patients with autoimmune cytopenia have a disease-specific immune repertoire signature that could be used as a blood-based biomarker. What the work shows at the level of the full study, not this receptor alone: The GLIPH analysis suggested a lack of physiological T cell clusters in primary autoimmune cytopenia patients, since approximately 50 clusters were exclusive to healthy donors whereas 17 were exclusive to patients. The T cell clusters were defined only in silico, and the functional role of the clusters was left to be validated experimentally. The TRB repertoire shifts, including less even repertoires in secondary cytopenia and CLL, mostly reflected lymphoma bias and not autoimmunity. Healthy donors had almost three times as many exclusive TRB clusters as active autoimmune hepatitis patients, a finding consistent with an autoimmunity-wide signature. In the comparison of secondary cytopenia with CLL, no cluster-lack signature showed up, apparently because the dominant lymphoma-associated repertoire masked the signature.

Multiplex PCR with a touch-down protocol amplified TRB rearrangements, with the TRB-A and TRB-B primer pools combined in a single tube. Two consecutive PCR reactions with Phusion HS II polymerase added Illumina adapters and sample indices to the amplicons. Amplicons were gel-purified with the NucleoSpin Gel and PCR Clean-up kit, then quantified by Qubit and quality-checked on an Agilent 2100 Bioanalyzer. Sequencing of the libraries was performed on an Illumina MiSeq with 600-cycle, single-indexed, paired-end runs. The authors processed their data as follows. MiXCR version 2.1.12 with the default MiXCR reference library was used to align and assemble TRB reads. A clone was defined by each unique CDR3 nucleotide sequence, and analysis was restricted to productive sequences with at least two reads. Alpha-parameterized diversity profiles (alpha 0 to 5), including the Shannon (alpha 1) and Simpson (alpha 2) indices, were computed with an R script to assess repertoire diversity. Combinatorial TRB VJ usage was computed with the tcR package and compared between cohorts by principal component analysis with ade4. TCRbeta CDR3s were clustered with GLIPH on cohort pairs matched by age and read depth, and cluster frequencies were compared by Wilcoxon test. TCRdb reprocessed the reads, and each CDR3 protein sequence is entered once, without DNA. The V and J calls shown here were made by TCRdb, not taken from the authors' results. The sample table on file contains under 15,000 distinct CDR3 sequences. The leading ten clones occupy 3% of the sample.

TRB amplification used around 250 ng of peripheral blood genomic DNA, 41,000 or so genome equivalents, per sample. Concerning this clonotype itself: Its recognized antigen is unknown.

The CDR3 has 15 amino acids, counting the end cysteine and phenylalanine. The entry carries no DNA sequence. The germline V gene provides CDR1 MNHNS and CDR2 SASEGT. Rearrangement joined TRBV6-1 to TRBJ2-6; without DNA, the TCRdb call of TRBD1 cannot be checked. This clonotype originated in a human donor with an autoimmune cytopenia or autoimmune hepatitis (not recorded which). What was sequenced was peripheral blood. Here the CDR3 is given as CASSLGDPGANVLTF.